The entry below describes one T cell receptor beta chain. The antigen it binds to is not known. Per-base quality was not reported, and no clone a single base away is much larger than it. This entry belongs to a study of T cell responses to AZD1222 COVID-19 vaccine (TCRdb year 2021). Background on the whole study: AZD1222 recipients given second doses at about 4 weeks or at about 12 weeks were pooled, since spike-specific TCR depth and breadth were not found to differ between the two schedules. A total of 233 trial participants underwent TCR sequencing, of whom 200 to 220 received two doses of AZD1222 and some 25 received two doses of the MenACWY control vaccine. Enrollment into the trials was organized by age into subgroups of 18-55, 56-69 and 70-plus years, and those subgroups contained 148, 28 and 57 TCR-sequenced participants, respectively. The full study reports these points: Vaccine-associated CD4 TCRs spanned the whole spike protein, with dominant responses in regions 160-218 and 743-854. Because no day 14 peak-response samples were available, the repertoires could be characterized only after the peak T cell response. Spike-specific TCR breadth and depth rose significantly after two AZD1222 doses compared with day 0 and with MenACWY recipients. The 56-69-year group was small, and its depth increase did not reach significance, likely because of low power. Reportedly, almost half of the unique spike-specific TCRs recognized epitopes lying outside the regions that are mutated in the B.1.351 and B.1.1.7 variants. Participants were mostly white British and included more females than males, and it was suggested by the authors that clonal diversity may have been underestimated. Conclusions about previously exposed vaccinees are limited because only six or seven AZD1222 recipients were SARS-CoV-2 seropositive at baseline.

The CDR3 regions of human TCRbeta chains were subjected to immunosequencing. As for the authors' bioinformatics: TCRs in the repertoires were compared against a reference library of SARS-CoV-2-specific TCRs that had been generated with the MIRA antigen-specificity platform. Breadth meant the fraction of unique TCRs that were SARS-CoV-2-associated, whereas depth meant the fraction of total T cells that were SARS-CoV-2-associated. Using the MIRA data, each spike-specific TCR was mapped to the spike region that the TCR reacts to and placed in a CD4 or CD8 class. Log10-transformed breadth and depth values were compared by one-way ANOVA with Sidak's multiple comparisons tests. TCRdb holds this immuneACCESS table with in-frame rearrangements only. Some clones are missing; in checked studies, unresolved V genes explain under half, and the rest has no known cause. V, J and clone size are taken as reported in that table, and D and trimming were inferred from the DNA itself. Present in this sample are some 97,000 clones, over 90% of which were seen just once. The top ten hold 1.5% to 2% of the sample.

V and J are trimmed by 6 bases and 3 bases, and the gene matches miss 4 bases of the junction. The CDR3 runs 14 amino acids, cysteine and phenylalanine included. The only DNA kept is the CDR3, 42 bases in frame from the first base. From the germline V gene (reference sequence), CDR1 is LNHDA and CDR2 is SQIVND. The time point label on this specimen signifies: baseline before first vaccination. Samples from vaccinated people were obtained from the UK trials COV001 and COV002, which included a single-blind randomized controlled phase 2/3 trial of AZD1222 (ChAdOx1 nCoV-19) in healthy adults. Trial participant PBMC samples were collected at day 0 and day 28 after the second dose for TCRbeta chain sequencing.

The source material was peripheral blood, sampled on day 0 of AZD1222 vaccination. The chain joins TRBV19 to TRBJ2-3; TRBD1 fits 9 bases in the junction. This clonotype originated in an adult in good health. Read as DNA, the sequence is TGTGCCAGTAGAATACAGGGGGCAACAGATACGCAGTATTTT. Its protein is CASRIQGATDTQYF.